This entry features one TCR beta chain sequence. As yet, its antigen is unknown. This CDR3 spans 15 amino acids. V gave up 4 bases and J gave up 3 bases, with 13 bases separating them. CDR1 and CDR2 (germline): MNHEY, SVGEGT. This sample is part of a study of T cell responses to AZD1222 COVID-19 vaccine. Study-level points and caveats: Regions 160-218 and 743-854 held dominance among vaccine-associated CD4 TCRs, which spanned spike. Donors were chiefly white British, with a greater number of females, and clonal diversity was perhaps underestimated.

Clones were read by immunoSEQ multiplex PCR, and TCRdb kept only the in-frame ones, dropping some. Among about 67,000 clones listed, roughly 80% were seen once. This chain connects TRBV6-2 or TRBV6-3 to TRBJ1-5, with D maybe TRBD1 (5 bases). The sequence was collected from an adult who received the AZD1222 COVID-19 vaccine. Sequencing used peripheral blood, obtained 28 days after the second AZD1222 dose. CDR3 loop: CASSSRGETNQPQHF. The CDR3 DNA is TGTGCCAGCAGTTCTAGGGGCGAAACCAATCAGCCCCAGCATTTT.